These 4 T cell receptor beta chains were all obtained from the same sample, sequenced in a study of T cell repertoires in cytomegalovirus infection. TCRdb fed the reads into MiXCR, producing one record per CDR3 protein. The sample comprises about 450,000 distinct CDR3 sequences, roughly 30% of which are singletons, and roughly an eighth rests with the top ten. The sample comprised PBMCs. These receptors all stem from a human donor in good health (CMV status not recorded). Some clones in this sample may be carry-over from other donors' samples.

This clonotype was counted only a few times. As DNA, the CDR3 is TGTGCCACCAGTGACCCGAGGACAGTCGATGGCTACACCTTC. Translating gives CATSDPRTVDGYTF. This rearrangement joins TRBV24-1 to TRBJ1-2, with D maybe TRBD1 (6 bases). CDR3 length: 14 amino acids. V lost 4 bases and J lost 6, with 14 bases in between. Germline V lookup: CDR1 KGHDR, CDR2 SFDVKD.

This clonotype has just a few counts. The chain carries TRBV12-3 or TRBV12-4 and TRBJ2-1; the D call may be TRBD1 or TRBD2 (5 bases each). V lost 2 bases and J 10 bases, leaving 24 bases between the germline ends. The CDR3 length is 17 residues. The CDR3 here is CASSLPLGSSGRGEQFF. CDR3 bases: TGTGCCAGCAGTTTACCCCTAGGTAGCTCAGGGAGAGGGGAGCAGTTCTTC.

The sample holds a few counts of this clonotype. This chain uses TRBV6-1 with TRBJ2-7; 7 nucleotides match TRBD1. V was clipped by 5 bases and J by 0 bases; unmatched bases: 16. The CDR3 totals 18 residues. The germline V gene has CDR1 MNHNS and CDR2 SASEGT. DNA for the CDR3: TGTGCCAGCAGTCAAGGCTACCCCGGGACAGCTGCCTCCTACGAGCAGTACTTC. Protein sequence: CASSQGYPGTAASYEQYF.

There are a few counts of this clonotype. For the CDR3, the DNA is TGTGCCATCAATCAACTAGCGGGGGGCACAGATACGCAGTATTTT. This gives the protein CAINQLAGGTDTQYF. The chain has TRBV10-3 and TRBJ2-3; 11 positions match TRBD2. Germline assignment: CDR1 ENHRY and CDR2 SYGVKD. Trimming took 7 bases from V and 1 from J; bases not matched to a gene: 4. The CDR3 runs 15 residues.